The rows below give T cell receptor beta chains drawn from one sample of a study of blood T cells in healthy people across ages. One entry per CDR3 protein, called by TCRdb with MiXCR from the 5' RACE reads. The sample has over 1,200,000 distinct CDR3 sequences; approximately 63% are singletons. The source material was blood. These receptors were collected from a man aged 18-30 years in good health. Both conserved end residues are part of each CDR3. The D gene is left open where the match is weak. Expanded clones get a size class; other rows say once, few or many, or leave the size out.

clone size	J gene	V gene	D gene	CDR3 DNA	CDR3 protein
NA	TRBJ2-7	TRBV9	NA	TGTGCCAGCAGCGTAGCGGCGGGACTTGACAATGAGCAGTACTTC	CASSVAAGLDNEQYF
NA	TRBJ2-3	TRBV7-9	NA	TGTGCCAGCGGGGACGGGAGAACAGATACGCAGTATTTT	CASGDGRTDTQYF
NA	TRBJ2-7	TRBV12-3/TRBV12-4	NA	TGTGCCAGCAGTTTAGGCTCTTTTGCTGACGAGCAGTACTTC	CASSLGSFADEQYF
NA	TRBJ1-6	TRBV30	NA	TGTGCCTGGAGTGGGACATTCCCGGATAATTCACCCCTCCACTTT	CAWSGTFPDNSPLHF
NA	TRBJ2-5	TRBV2	TRBD1	TGTGCCAGCAGTGAAGCAGGACAGGCCCAAGAGACCCAGTACTTC	CASSEAGQAQETQYF
NA	TRBJ1-2	TRBV5-1	TRBD1	TGCGCCAGCAGCTTGGGCCCTGGGACAGCGTATGGCTACACCTTC	CASSLGPGTAYGYTF
NA	TRBJ1-6	TRBV27	NA	TGTGCCAGCAGTTTTAAAGGGCCCATACAGTCCATCTCCTATAATTCACCCCTCCACTTT	CASSFKGPIQSISYNSPLHF
NA	TRBJ1-1	TRBV6-1	TRBD1	TGTGCCAGCAGGGGGGACAGTCCCATGAACACTGAAGCTTTCTTT	CASRGDSPMNTEAFF
few	TRBJ2-3	TRBV29-1	NA	TGCAGCGTGACTGATTTAGAGCCGGATACGCAGTATTTT	CSVTDLEPDTQYF
NA	TRBJ2-6	TRBV7-9	TRBD1	TGTGCCAGCAGACCCGGGACAGGGGAGTCTGGGGCCAACGTCCTGACTTTC	CASRPGTGESGANVLTF
many	TRBJ2-5	TRBV18	NA	TGTGCCAGCTCAGGGGTGCTTCAAGAGACCCAGTACTTC	CASSGVLQETQYF
NA	TRBJ1-1	TRBV6-6	TRBD1	TGTGCCAGCAGCATTGTACAGGGGGATGGGACTGAAGCTTTCTTT	CASSIVQGDGTEAFF
NA	TRBJ1-2	TRBV6-5	TRBD1	TGTGCCAGCAGTTACCGGGCCCGCTCCGGGACAGGGGACGACGACTATGGCTACACCTTC	CASSYRARSGTGDDDYGYTF
few	TRBJ2-7	TRBV28	TRBD1	TGTGCCAGCAGTTTCCCCAGCAGGGGGCACAACGAGCAGTACTTC	CASSFPSRGHNEQYF
NA	TRBJ2-3	TRBV6-5	TRBD2	TGTGCCAGCAGTTACACCAGACTAGCGGGGGGGACCACAGATACGCAGTATTTT	CASSYTRLAGGTTDTQYF
NA	TRBJ2-5	TRBV4-1	TRBD2	TGCGCCAGCAGCCAAGGTTTCCTAGCGGAAGAGACCCAGTACTTC	CASSQGFLAEETQYF
NA	TRBJ2-7	TRBV11-2	NA	TGTGCCAGCAGCTTAGGACCGCTCACCGTAAAGGGCGTCGAGCAGTACTTC	CASSLGPLTVKGVEQYF
few	TRBJ2-7	TRBV11-2	NA	TGTGCCAGCAGGATACTCATTGGGCCCTACGAGCAGTACTTC	CASRILIGPYEQYF
NA	TRBJ2-5	TRBV7-2	NA	TGTGCCAGCAGCGTCGTGGGACACACACAAGAGACCCAGTACTTC	CASSVVGHTQETQYF
once	TRBJ1-5	TRBV6-2/TRBV6-3	NA	TGTGCCAGCACCTGGGCCAGCAATCAGCCCCAGCATTTT	CASTWASNQPQHF
NA	TRBJ1-2	TRBV18	NA	TGTGCCAGCTCACCCGTGGCTAGGGGGATTGATGGCTACACCTTC	CASSPVARGIDGYTF
NA	TRBJ2-5	TRBV5-6	NA	TGTGCCAGCAGCTTGGTAGTGTGGAACCAAGAGACCCAGTACTTC	CASSLVVWNQETQYF
NA	TRBJ2-7	TRBV7-9	NA	TGTGCCAGCAGCTTGTCGGACAGAAAATACGAGCAGTACTTC	CASSLSDRKYEQYF
NA	TRBJ2-2	TRBV20-1	TRBD1	TGCAGTGCACCGGGACAGGGCAACACCGGGGAGCTGTTTTTT	CSAPGQGNTGELFF
NA	TRBJ1-2	TRBV7-9	NA	TGTGCCACGTTCATTGGGGACGAGTTTAACTATGGCTACACCTTC	CATFIGDEFNYGYTF
once	TRBJ1-5	TRBV6-1	NA	TGTGCCAGCAGTGAAGCTCCGACTCGTTATGGCAATCAGCCCCAGCATTTT	CASSEAPTRYGNQPQHF
NA	TRBJ1-1	TRBV20-1	NA	TGCAGTGCTAGAGACCCGGGGGGATTGAACACTGAAGCTTTCTTT	CSARDPGGLNTEAFF
NA	TRBJ2-7	TRBV27	NA	TGTGCCAGCAGTTTATTTTACAGTTCCTACGAGCAGTACTTC	CASSLFYSSYEQYF
once	TRBJ1-2	TRBV5-1	TRBD1	TGCGCCAGCAGCTTGGTTGGGACAGGGTTGGATGGCTACACCTTC	CASSLVGTGLDGYTF
NA	TRBJ2-1	TRBV6-5	TRBD2	TGTGCCAGCAGTTCCGCTGCCCCACTAGCGGGAGGCATGAATGAGCAGTTCTTC	CASSSAAPLAGGMNEQFF
NA	TRBJ2-5	TRBV10-3	NA	TGTGCCATCAGTGAGTCGAGGGCAGTTGGAGAGACCCAGTACTTC	CAISESRAVGETQYF
NA	TRBJ2-3	TRBV9	TRBD2	TGTGCCAGCAGCCCGAGGACTAGCGGGTCCCGCACAGATACGCAGTATTTT	CASSPRTSGSRTDTQYF
NA	TRBJ2-1	TRBV4-1	NA	TGCGCCAGCAGCCAAGTTTTGAGCGATGAGCAGTTCTTC	CASSQVLSDEQFF
few	TRBJ2-3	TRBV20-1	NA	TGCAGTGCCATCAAACGGGACATTAGCACAGATACGCAGTATTTT	CSAIKRDISTDTQYF
NA	TRBJ2-2	TRBV4-3	TRBD1	TGCGCCAGCAGCCAAGATCGAACAGGGGTCCTTCACGGGGAGCTGTTTTTT	CASSQDRTGVLHGELFF
NA	TRBJ2-7	TRBV7-2	NA	TGTGCCAGCAGCTCGAATTCCTGGGGCTCCTACGAGCAGTACTTC	CASSSNSWGSYEQYF
NA	TRBJ2-1	TRBV7-9	TRBD2	TGTGCCAGCAGCTCCGGGACTAGCTTTATGAGAGAAGAGCAGTTCTTC	CASSSGTSFMREEQFF
NA	TRBJ2-3	TRBV7-6	TRBD2	TGTGCCAGCAGCTTAGGACTCTGGCGGGAGGGAGTGGATACGCAGTATTTT	CASSLGLWREGVDTQYF
few	TRBJ2-7	TRBV12-3/TRBV12-4	TRBD2	TGTGCCAGCAGTTCCGGGGGGGGGGACGAGCAGTACTTC	CASSSGGGDEQYF
NA	TRBJ1-2	TRBV21-1	NA	TGTGCCAGCAGCAAAGGCCAGGAGATTAACTATGGCTACACCTTC	CASSKGQEINYGYTF
once	TRBJ2-4	TRBV27	NA	TGTGCCAGCAGTTTACGGCCGGGGGCCAAAAACATTCAGTACTTC	CASSLRPGAKNIQYF
few	TRBJ2-3	TRBV29-1	NA	TGCAGCGTTGAAGGTGAAGGGAGTCGAGATACGCAGTATTTT	CSVEGEGSRDTQYF
NA	TRBJ1-1	TRBV29-1	TRBD1	TGCAGCGCCGGGGGACAGATGAACACTGAAGCTTTCTTT	CSAGGQMNTEAFF
NA	TRBJ1-2	TRBV21-1	NA	TGTGCCAGCAGCAAAGACAGGGACCTATATGGCTACACCTTC	CASSKDRDLYGYTF
NA	TRBJ2-4	TRBV20-1	TRBD2	TGCAGTGCTTCACTAGCGGGAGTCAAAAACATTCAGTACTTC	CSASLAGVKNIQYF
NA	TRBJ1-3	TRBV29-1	NA	TGCAGCGTTGTGGGTTACCCTCGGTCTGGAAACACCATATATTTT	CSVVGYPRSGNTIYF
once	TRBJ1-4	TRBV27	NA	TGTGCCAGCAGGAACAGTCTAGCAACTAATGAAAAACTGTTTTTT	CASRNSLATNEKLFF
NA	TRBJ1-4	TRBV20-1	NA	TGCAGTGCTAGGAAGGGGCTGGTTAATGAAAAACTGTTTTTT	CSARKGLVNEKLFF
NA	TRBJ2-7	TRBV5-1	TRBD2	TGCGCCAGCAGATACCGGGACTACTACGAGCAGTACTTC	CASRYRDYYEQYF
few	TRBJ1-2	TRBV3-1	NA	TGTGCCAGCAGCCCATCGTCCGGTGGCTACACCTTC	CASSPSSGGYTF
NA	TRBJ2-2	TRBV11-2	NA	TGTGCCAGCAGCCTCCTCAGGGGTTCGACCGGGGAGCTGTTTTTT	CASSLLRGSTGELFF
NA	TRBJ2-2	TRBV25-1	NA	TGTGCCAGCAGTGAATCCGGGCCCGGGGAGCTGTTTTTT	CASSESGPGELFF
NA	TRBJ2-7	TRBV10-3	NA	TGTGCCATCAATTTGGACGGAACCTACGAGCAGTACTTC	CAINLDGTYEQYF